The rows below give T cell receptor beta chains drawn from one sample of a study of T-cell memory formation after mild COVID-19. TCRdb reanalysed the 5' RACE reads using MiXCR and keeps one entry per CDR3 protein. There are 110,000 to 150,000 distinct CDR3 sequences in the sample; around 25% occur only once, and around 22% lies in the top ten. Sequencing used PBMCs or a T cell subset sorted from them (not recorded which). Every receptor here comes from an adult woman who had mild COVID-19 (a few samples of this study predate the infection). Cell type and time point are not known. Both conserved end residues are part of each CDR3. Fields, in order: CDR3 length, clone size, J gene, V gene, D gene, CDR3 protein, CDR3 DNA. A D gene is named only where the DNA matches it firmly. Clone sizes are given selectively: once, few, many, or a class where the clone is expanded.

len: 11
abundance: few
j_gene: TRBJ2-1
v_gene: TRBV29-1
d_gene: .
CDR3aa: CSVALQGEQFF
CDR3nt: TGCAGCGTTGCTCTCCAGGGTGAGCAGTTCTTC

len: 13
abundance: many
j_gene: TRBJ2-3
v_gene: TRBV6-6
d_gene: .
CDR3aa: CASSHRESDTQYF
CDR3nt: TGTGCCAGCAGTCACCGGGAGTCAGATACGCAGTATTTT

len: 15
abundance: .
j_gene: TRBJ2-1
v_gene: TRBV5-1
d_gene: TRBD1
CDR3aa: CASSLQGQSYNEQFF
CDR3nt: TGCGCCAGCAGCTTGCAGGGACAGTCCTACAATGAGCAGTTCTTC

len: 17
abundance: few
j_gene: TRBJ2-2
v_gene: TRBV27
d_gene: TRBD2
CDR3aa: CASTGTSGETNTGELFF
CDR3nt: TGTGCCAGTACCGGGACTAGCGGGGAAACGAACACCGGGGAGCTGTTTTTT

len: 14
abundance: few
j_gene: TRBJ2-5
v_gene: TRBV12-3/TRBV12-4
d_gene: .
CDR3aa: CASWRGPRVETQYF
CDR3nt: TGTGCCAGCTGGCGGGGTCCCCGAGTAGAGACCCAGTACTTC

len: 15
abundance: .
j_gene: TRBJ2-7
v_gene: TRBV5-6
d_gene: .
CDR3aa: CASSPQVRDIYEQYF
CDR3nt: TGTGCCAGCAGCCCACAAGTCAGGGACATCTACGAGCAGTACTTC

len: 15
abundance: few
j_gene: TRBJ2-5
v_gene: TRBV11-2
d_gene: TRBD2
CDR3aa: CASSLAGLAEETQYF
CDR3nt: TGTGCCAGCAGCTTAGCTGGACTAGCGGAAGAGACCCAGTACTTC

len: 14
abundance: few
j_gene: TRBJ2-7
v_gene: TRBV6-1
d_gene: .
CDR3aa: CASSDGGDGLEQYF
CDR3nt: TGTGCCAGCAGTGACGGAGGGGACGGCCTCGAGCAGTACTTC

len: 15
abundance: .
j_gene: TRBJ2-3
v_gene: TRBV4-1
d_gene: .
CDR3aa: CASSPWEGSADTQYF
CDR3nt: TGCGCCAGCAGCCCCTGGGAAGGTAGCGCAGATACGCAGTATTTT

len: 15
abundance: .
j_gene: TRBJ1-1
v_gene: TRBV19
d_gene: .
CDR3aa: CASSFPAAGGNSAFF
CDR3nt: TGTGCCAGTAGTTTCCCGGCAGCCGGTGGCAATAGTGCTTTCTTT

len: 13
abundance: .
j_gene: TRBJ1-5
v_gene: TRBV29-1
d_gene: .
CDR3aa: CSAGTPPNQPQHF
CDR3nt: TGCAGCGCCGGGACTCCTCCTAATCAGCCCCAGCATTTT

len: 15
abundance: few
j_gene: TRBJ1-1
v_gene: TRBV7-8
d_gene: TRBD1
CDR3aa: CASSSAGGEATEAFF
CDR3nt: TGTGCCAGCAGCTCCGCAGGGGGCGAGGCGACTGAAGCTTTCTTT

len: 17
abundance: few
j_gene: TRBJ1-2
v_gene: TRBV7-8
d_gene: .
CDR3aa: CASSLAGVGGEVDGYTF
CDR3nt: TGTGCCAGCAGCTTAGCTGGGGTAGGAGGGGAGGTCGATGGCTACACCTTC

len: 13
abundance: .
j_gene: TRBJ2-1
v_gene: TRBV19
d_gene: .
CDR3aa: CASSMSSRNEQFF
CDR3nt: TGTGCCAGTAGTATGTCTAGCAGGAATGAGCAGTTCTTC

len: 14
abundance: few
j_gene: TRBJ2-3
v_gene: TRBV24-1
d_gene: .
CDR3aa: CATSGRDGTDTQYF
CDR3nt: TGTGCCACCAGTGGCAGGGACGGCACAGATACGCAGTATTTT

len: 12
abundance: .
j_gene: TRBJ2-1
v_gene: TRBV12-3/TRBV12-4
d_gene: .
CDR3aa: CASSLAWDEQFF
CDR3nt: TGTGCCAGCAGTTTAGCGTGGGATGAGCAGTTCTTC

len: 16
abundance: .
j_gene: TRBJ2-2
v_gene: TRBV4-3
d_gene: .
CDR3aa: CASSQDSARGTGELFF
CDR3nt: TGCGCCAGCAGCCAAGATTCTGCGAGGGGCACCGGGGAGCTGTTTTTT

len: 14
abundance: .
j_gene: TRBJ2-5
v_gene: TRBV12-3/TRBV12-4
d_gene: TRBD2
CDR3aa: CASSWVAGLETQYF
CDR3nt: TGTGCCAGCAGTTGGGTAGCGGGGTTGGAGACCCAGTACTTC

len: 14
abundance: .
j_gene: TRBJ1-2
v_gene: TRBV5-1
d_gene: .
CDR3aa: CASSEDRSNYGYTF
CDR3nt: TGCGCCAGCAGCGAGGACAGATCTAACTATGGCTACACCTTC

len: 13
abundance: few
j_gene: TRBJ2-7
v_gene: TRBV4-1
d_gene: .
CDR3aa: CASSQGIGGHSYF
CDR3nt: TGCGCCAGCAGCCAGGGCATCGGAGGGCACAGTTACTTC

len: 16
abundance: few
j_gene: TRBJ2-7
v_gene: TRBV7-2
d_gene: TRBD1
CDR3aa: CASSDLRDSSSYEQYF
CDR3nt: TGTGCCAGCAGCGATCTCCGGGACAGCAGCTCCTACGAGCAGTACTTC

len: 14
abundance: .
j_gene: TRBJ2-1
v_gene: TRBV27
d_gene: .
CDR3aa: CASSLTGPVGEQFF
CDR3nt: TGTGCCAGCAGTTTGACGGGGCCTGTTGGGGAGCAGTTCTTC